One and the same sample provided the 7 T cell receptor beta chains below, sequenced in a study of CD8 T cells in Susac syndrome. RNA, at roughly 0.5 to 1 ug, was reverse transcribed with random hexamers. TCRdb reanalysed the immunoSEQ multiplex PCR reads using MiXCR and keeps one entry per CDR3 protein. The sample contains fewer than 350,000 distinct CDR3 sequences, roughly 85% of which appear only once. The sample was CD8+ T cells from PBMCs. These receptors were collected from a human donor with multiple sclerosis.

The chain uses TRBV5-6 and TRBJ2-3, with D possibly matching TRBD2 (5 bases). Trimming removed 2 bases from V and 0 bases from J, with 10 bases in between. Germline CDR1 is SGHDT and CDR2 is YYEEEE. The CDR3 has 15 amino acids. The CDR3 region has the DNA TGTGCCAGCAGCTTAGCGGCCCGGAGCACAGATACGCAGTATTTT. Encoded protein: CASSLAARSTDTQYF.

This clonotype was detected once. This chain joins TRBV27 and TRBJ1-1; the D gene is possibly TRBD1 (6 bases). The CDR3 spans 16 residues. The V and J ends lost 0 bases and 1 base respectively, with 12 bases between them. CDR1 is MNHEY and CDR2 is SMNVEV in the germline V gene (reference sequence). Written as DNA, the CDR3 is TGTGCCAGCAGTTTATCGCGGGACACCCAGAACACTGAAGCTTTCTTT. Protein sequence: CASSLSRDTQNTEAFF.

This clonotype has only a few counts. The chain uses TRBV4-1 and TRBJ1-5, with 9 bases identical to TRBD1. CDR1 is MGHRA and CDR2 is YSYEKL in the germline V gene. This CDR3 contains 15 residues. V trimming: 4 bases; J trimming: 5 bases; junction bases outside the gene matches: 6. This chain's CDR3 is CASSPGTGFDQPQHF. CDR3 sequence (DNA): TGCGCCAGCAGCCCCGGGACAGGGTTCGATCAGCCCCAGCATTTT.

The rearrangement links TRBV24-1 to TRBJ1-1; the D gene is possibly TRBD1 (5 bases). This CDR3 spans 14 amino acids. V gave up 7 bases and J gave up 6 bases, with 17 bases separating them. CDR1 KGHDR and CDR2 SFDVKD come from the germline V gene. CDR3 in DNA: TGTGCCACCAGGGGGGACGCCACTAGTTCTGAAGCTTTCTTT. Encoded protein: CATRGDATSSEAFF.

This chain connects TRBV27 to TRBJ2-5; D is undetermined. Trimming left V 3 bases short and J 5 bases short, with 13 bases between. CDR3 length equals 14 residues. The germline gives CDR1 MNHEY, CDR2 SMNVEV (reference sequence). CDR3 nucleotide sequence: TGTGCCAGCAGTTTCCTTGGACCCCGGGAGACCCAGTACTTC. Amino acid sequence: CASSFLGPRETQYF.

In this sample, this clonotype turned up a few times. The DNA for the CDR3 is TGTGCCAGCAGCTCGTCGGTCGGGGGATCAGATACGCAGTATTTT. The encoded protein is CASSSSVGGSDTQYF. The chain links TRBV11-3 to TRBJ2-3; D is perhaps TRBD2 (6 bases). The V end lost 4 bases, the J end lost 4 bases, and 15 bases lay between the germline ends. CDR3 length: 15 residues. Germline V gives CDR1 SGHNT, CDR2 YENEEA.

This sequence joins TRBV27 and TRBJ2-1; the D gene is possibly TRBD2 (6 bases). CDR3 size: 13 residues. V was trimmed by 2 bases and J by 8 bases, leaving 10 bases between them. Germline V gene lookup returns CDR1 MNHEY and CDR2 SMNVEV (reference sequence). Here the CDR3 DNA reads TGTGCCAGCAGTTTAGCGGGATGGGATGAGCAGTTCTTC. Its translation: CASSLAGWDEQFF.